This T cell receptor (beta chain) is from a study of cytomegalovirus exposure and HLA in healthy donors. Findings and caveats of the study: Most TCR sequences proved rare, with some public TCRs found in many donors. Earlier findings revealed that most TCR beta V segments proved productive either about 87% or about 30% of the time. A later analysis linked about 17,000 TCR beta sequences to HLA alleles at 0.05 false discovery rate.

It was with 60 Vbeta and 13 Jbeta primers that the PCR ran. TCRdb keeps only in-frame clones here, not all; method: immunoSEQ multiplex PCR. The sample consists of some 200,000 clones, about four fifths of them appearing once. With regard to this clone: Antigen specificity is unknown.

The sequenced sample consisted of PBMCs. The clonotype originates from a female donor in good health and CMV-seronegative.

In DNA, the CDR3 is TGTGCCTGGACCACCGGGACAGCCTACGAGCAGTACTTC. Translating gives CAWTTGTAYEQYF. The chain employs TRBV30 and TRBJ2-7; 7 nucleotides agree with TRBD1. The CDR3 is 13 amino acids. With 4 bases clipped from V and 2 bases from J, the junction kept 5 bases outside the gene matches. Germline V gives CDR1 GTSNPN, CDR2 SVGIG (reference sequence).